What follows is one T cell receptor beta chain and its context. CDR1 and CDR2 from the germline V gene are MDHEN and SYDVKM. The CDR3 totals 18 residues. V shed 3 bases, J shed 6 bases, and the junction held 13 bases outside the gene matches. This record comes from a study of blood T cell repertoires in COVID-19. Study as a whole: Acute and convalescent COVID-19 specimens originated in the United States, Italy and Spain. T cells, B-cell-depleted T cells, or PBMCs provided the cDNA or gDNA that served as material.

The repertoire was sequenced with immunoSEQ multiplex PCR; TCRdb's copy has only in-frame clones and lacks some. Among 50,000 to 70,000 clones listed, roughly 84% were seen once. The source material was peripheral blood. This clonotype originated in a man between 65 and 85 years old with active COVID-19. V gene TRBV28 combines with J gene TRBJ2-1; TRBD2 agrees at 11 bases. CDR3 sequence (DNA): TGTGCCAGCAGTTTCGGGCTAGCGGGAGGCCCGATCTTCAATGAGCAGTTCTTC. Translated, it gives CASSFGLAGGPIFNEQFF.